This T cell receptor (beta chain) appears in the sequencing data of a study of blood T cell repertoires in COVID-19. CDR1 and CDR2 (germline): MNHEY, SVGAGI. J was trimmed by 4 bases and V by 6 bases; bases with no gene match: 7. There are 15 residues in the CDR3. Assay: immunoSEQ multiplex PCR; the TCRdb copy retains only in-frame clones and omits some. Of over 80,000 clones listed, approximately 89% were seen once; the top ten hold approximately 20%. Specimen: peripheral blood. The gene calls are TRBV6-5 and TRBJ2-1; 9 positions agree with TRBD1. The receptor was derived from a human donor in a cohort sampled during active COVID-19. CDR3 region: CASRGGGQGYNEQFF. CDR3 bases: TGTGCCAGCAGGGGAGGGGGACAGGGATACAATGAGCAGTTCTTC.